This T cell receptor (beta chain) was documented in a study of blood T cells in healthy people across ages. Overall study findings and caveats: Per million T cells, the diversity of TCR beta decreased roughly linearly as age advanced.

Regarding this clonotype: As yet, its antigen is unknown.

For the second PCR, which ran for roughly 7 to 11 cycles, a sample-barcoded 5' primer and a J-beta primer mix were used. TCRdb ran MiXCR on the 5' RACE reads and lists one entry per CDR3 protein. The sample contains about 700,000 distinct CDR3 sequences, roughly 32% of which appear only once. From germline, CDR1 is SGHRS and CDR2 YFSETQ. Trimming shortened V by 5 bases and J by 1 base, and 24 bases separated the two germline ends. This CDR3 is built from 18 residues. This chain links TRBV5-1 with TRBJ1-2, with D tentatively TRBD1 (5 bases). The receptor was derived from a woman of 80 years or more in good health. The sample comprised blood. The CDR3 sequence is CASSPQVAGSGSNYGYTF. The DNA of the CDR3 is TGCGCCAGCAGTCCTCAAGTAGCAGGGAGCGGAAGTAACTATGGCTACACCTTC.